These T cell receptor beta chains were read from a single sample in a study of post-analysis software for immune sequencing data. MiXCR, applied by TCRdb to the PCR reads, yields one record per CDR3 protein. The sample records about 500,000 distinct CDR3 sequences, 45% being singletons. Sequencing was performed on blood. These receptors were collected from a girl aged 5-17 years with multiple sclerosis. The CDR3 runs from the conserved cysteine through the conserved F or W. D genes are given only for firm matches. Only some rows state a clone size, as once, few, many or a class for expanded clones.

D: -
V: TRBV20-1
J: TRBJ2-6
size: -
CDR3: CSARDGGRARSSGANVLTF
DNA: TGCAGTGCTAGAGATGGGGGTAGGGCTCGGTCCTCTGGGGCCAACGTCCTGACTTTC

D: -
V: TRBV5-5
J: TRBJ1-5
size: -
CDR3: CASSVSRVGNQPQHF
DNA: TGTGCCAGCAGCGTAAGCAGGGTCGGCAATCAGCCCCAGCATTTT

D: -
V: TRBV28
J: TRBJ1-2
size: few
CDR3: CASSLQVFYGYTF
DNA: TGTGCCAGCAGTCTACAGGTTTTCTATGGCTACACCTTC

D: TRBD1
V: TRBV29-1
J: TRBJ2-3
size: few
CDR3: CSAERGQGIADTQYF
DNA: TGCAGCGCCGAGAGGGGACAGGGAATCGCAGATACGCAGTATTTT

D: -
V: TRBV7-2
J: TRBJ1-5
size: -
CDR3: CASSLEGYDQPQHF
DNA: TGTGCCAGCAGCTTAGAAGGGTACGATCAGCCCCAGCATTTT

D: -
V: TRBV7-9
J: TRBJ2-7
size: -
CDR3: CASSSPGLSNLWDHEQYF
DNA: TGTGCCAGCAGCTCCCCCGGGCTCAGCAATCTCTGGGATCACGAGCAGTACTTC

D: -
V: TRBV9
J: TRBJ1-2
size: once
CDR3: CASSVGVQDGYTF
DNA: TGTGCCAGCAGCGTAGGGGTACAGGATGGCTACACCTTC

D: -
V: TRBV18
J: TRBJ2-1
size: -
CDR3: CASSPPNCSYNEQFF
DNA: TGTGCCAGCTCACCACCGAACTGCTCCTACAATGAGCAGTTCTTC

D: -
V: TRBV29-1
J: TRBJ2-4
size: few
CDR3: CSVEDRGIPPAKNIQYF
DNA: TGCAGCGTTGAAGATCGTGGCATCCCACCGGCCAAAAACATTCAGTACTTC

D: TRBD2
V: TRBV4-1
J: TRBJ2-1
size: -
CDR3: CASSQDGGRAGYNEQFF
DNA: TGCGCCAGCAGCCAAGATGGCGGGAGGGCCGGGTACAATGAGCAGTTCTTC

D: TRBD2
V: TRBV5-1
J: TRBJ2-1
size: -
CDR3: CASSLYGSGTHNEQFF
DNA: TGCGCCAGCAGCTTGTATGGTAGCGGGACGCACAATGAGCAGTTCTTC

D: -
V: TRBV7-2
J: TRBJ2-1
size: -
CDR3: CASSLVSRAVESYNEQFF
DNA: TGTGCCAGCAGCTTAGTATCCAGGGCGGTTGAGTCCTACAATGAGCAGTTCTTC

D: -
V: TRBV27
J: TRBJ2-5
size: few
CDR3: CASSPGAGSNQETQYF
DNA: TGTGCCAGCAGTCCAGGGGCAGGGAGCAACCAAGAGACCCAGTACTTC

D: TRBD2
V: TRBV7-2
J: TRBJ2-7
size: -
CDR3: CASSPETSGILTSYEQYF
DNA: TGTGCCAGCAGCCCCGAGACTAGCGGAATACTAACCTCCTACGAGCAGTACTTC

D: TRBD2
V: TRBV12-3/TRBV12-4
J: TRBJ2-5
size: -
CDR3: CASSLRAGGRETQYF
DNA: TGTGCCAGCAGTTTGAGGGCGGGAGGAAGAGAGACCCAGTACTTC

D: TRBD1
V: TRBV5-1
J: TRBJ2-4
size: -
CDR3: CASSPGTGVAKNIQYF
DNA: TGCGCCAGCAGCCCAGGGACAGGGGTAGCCAAAAACATTCAGTACTTC

D: TRBD1
V: TRBV20-1
J: TRBJ2-1
size: -
CDR3: CSARDLGTGADEQFF
DNA: TGCAGTGCTAGAGATCTTGGGACAGGGGCGGATGAGCAGTTCTTC

D: TRBD1
V: TRBV28
J: TRBJ2-3
size: -
CDR3: CASSSLRQGKHRDTQYF
DNA: TGTGCCAGCAGTTCGCTTAGACAGGGGAAGCATAGAGATACGCAGTATTTT

D: TRBD2
V: TRBV20-1
J: TRBJ2-1
size: few
CDR3: CSAEGLAGGSDEQFF
DNA: TGCAGTGCTGAGGGACTAGCGGGAGGGTCCGATGAGCAGTTCTTC

D: -
V: TRBV28
J: TRBJ1-4
size: -
CDR3: CASSLSPAFNEKLFF
DNA: TGTGCCAGCAGTTTATCGCCAGCTTTTAATGAAAAACTGTTTTTT

D: -
V: TRBV7-7
J: TRBJ2-1
size: few
CDR3: CASSLGTYGVPYNEQFF
DNA: TGTGCTAGCAGCTTAGGTACTTATGGGGTGCCCTACAATGAGCAGTTCTTC

D: TRBD2
V: TRBV2
J: TRBJ2-7
size: few
CDR3: CASSGTSGDAYEQYF
DNA: TGTGCCAGCAGTGGGACTAGCGGAGACGCCTACGAGCAGTACTTC

D: TRBD2
V: TRBV27
J: TRBJ2-7
size: -
CDR3: CASSFLTSGKPYEQYF
DNA: TGTGCCAGCAGTTTCCTTACTAGCGGGAAGCCCTACGAGCAGTACTTC

D: TRBD2
V: TRBV18
J: TRBJ2-1
size: -
CDR3: CASARTSLYNEQFF
DNA: TGTGCCAGCGCCCGGACTAGCCTCTACAATGAGCAGTTCTTC

D: TRBD1
V: TRBV20-1
J: TRBJ2-5
size: -
CDR3: CSARMTGGRETQYF
DNA: TGCAGTGCTAGAATGACAGGGGGTAGGGAGACCCAGTACTTC

D: -
V: TRBV5-5
J: TRBJ1-2
size: few
CDR3: CASSLGQAEEPANYGYTF
DNA: TGTGCCAGCAGCTTGGGTCAGGCCGAGGAGCCAGCTAACTATGGCTACACCTTC

D: TRBD2
V: TRBV6-1
J: TRBJ2-3
size: many
CDR3: CASILAPQYTDTQYF
DNA: TGTGCCAGCATACTAGCGCCCCAATACACAGATACGCAGTATTTT

D: -
V: TRBV27
J: TRBJ2-3
size: few
CDR3: CASTLGAMLTDTQYF
DNA: TGTGCCAGCACCCTAGGGGCGATGCTCACAGATACGCAGTATTTT

D: TRBD2
V: TRBV5-1
J: TRBJ2-7
size: many
CDR3: CASSPTSGRAHEQYF
DNA: TGCGCCAGCAGCCCCACTAGCGGGAGGGCCCACGAGCAGTACTTC

D: -
V: TRBV10-3
J: TRBJ2-5
size: -
CDR3: CAIKRDSQETQYF
DNA: TGTGCCATCAAGAGGGACTCCCAAGAGACCCAGTACTTC

D: -
V: TRBV12-3/TRBV12-4
J: TRBJ2-3
size: few
CDR3: CASSRALDYNTDTQYF
DNA: TGTGCCAGCAGTAGGGCCCTGGACTACAACACAGATACGCAGTATTTT

D: TRBD2
V: TRBV27
J: TRBJ2-1
size: few
CDR3: CASSSSSGSASYNEQFF
DNA: TGTGCCAGCAGTTCATCTAGCGGGAGTGCATCCTACAATGAGCAGTTCTTC

D: -
V: TRBV6-5
J: TRBJ1-2
size: few
CDR3: CASSYFDMNYGYTF
DNA: TGTGCCAGCAGTTACTTCGACATGAACTATGGCTACACCTTC

D: -
V: TRBV5-1
J: TRBJ1-4
size: -
CDR3: CASSSLSDEKLFF
DNA: TGCGCCAGCAGCTCCCTTAGCGATGAAAAACTGTTTTTT

D: TRBD2
V: TRBV11-2
J: TRBJ2-3
size: -
CDR3: CASSARWGEGPDTQYF
DNA: TGTGCCAGCAGCGCGCGTTGGGGGGAGGGCCCAGATACGCAGTATTTT

D: -
V: TRBV7-9
J: TRBJ2-4
size: once
CDR3: CASSPDPGIQYF
DNA: TGTGCCAGCAGCCCCGATCCGGGGATTCAGTACTTC

D: TRBD1
V: TRBV12-3/TRBV12-4
J: TRBJ1-5
size: few
CDR3: CASSLSRGINQPQHF
DNA: TGTGCCAGCAGTTTGTCCAGGGGGATCAATCAGCCCCAGCATTTT

D: -
V: TRBV24-1
J: TRBJ1-2
size: few
CDR3: CATSLTGTNGYTF
DNA: TGTGCCACCAGTTTAACAGGGACGAATGGCTACACCTTC

D: -
V: TRBV4-1
J: TRBJ1-1
size: -
CDR3: CASSHPPDTLNTEAFF
DNA: TGCGCCAGCAGCCATCCCCCTGACACACTGAACACTGAAGCTTTCTTT

D: -
V: TRBV28
J: TRBJ2-5
size: -
CDR3: CASSSPGVETQYF
DNA: TGTGCCAGCAGTTCCCCAGGGGTGGAGACCCAGTACTTC

D: -
V: TRBV20-1
J: TRBJ2-3
size: many
CDR3: CSARDPSRVSTDTQYF
DNA: TGCAGTGCTAGAGATCCTAGTAGAGTGAGCACAGATACGCAGTATTTT

D: -
V: TRBV5-1
J: TRBJ2-1
size: -
CDR3: CASSWGPTNEQFF
DNA: TGCGCCAGCAGCTGGGGACCAACCAATGAGCAGTTCTTC

D: -
V: TRBV5-1
J: TRBJ2-3
size: -
CDR3: CASSLGVLRDTQYF
DNA: TGCGCCAGCAGCTTGGGCGTCCTAAGGGATACGCAGTATTTT

D: TRBD1
V: TRBV20-1
J: TRBJ2-5
size: -
CDR3: CSAPDRAETQYF
DNA: TGCAGTGCTCCTGACAGGGCGGAGACCCAGTACTTC

D: -
V: TRBV29-1
J: TRBJ1-1
size: -
CDR3: CSEQQGYDTEAFF
DNA: TGCAGCGAGCAGCAGGGGTACGACACTGAAGCTTTCTTT

D: -
V: TRBV7-2
J: TRBJ1-1
size: once
CDR3: CASSPTQGYTEAFF
DNA: TGTGCCAGCAGCCCGACCCAGGGGTACACTGAAGCTTTCTTT

D: -
V: TRBV12-3/TRBV12-4
J: TRBJ2-7
size: -
CDR3: CASSYSYTGRYEQYF
DNA: TGTGCCAGCAGCTACTCCTACACAGGGCGCTACGAGCAGTACTTC

D: TRBD1
V: TRBV7-2
J: TRBJ2-3
size: few
CDR3: CASSLAGTGLDTQYF
DNA: TGTGCCAGCAGCTTAGCTGGGACAGGGTTGGATACGCAGTATTTT

D: TRBD2
V: TRBV9
J: TRBJ2-7
size: -
CDR3: CASSVAEGLVYEQYF
DNA: TGTGCCAGCAGCGTAGCGGAGGGACTAGTCTACGAGCAGTACTTC

D: TRBD1
V: TRBV20-1
J: TRBJ1-4
size: -
CDR3: CSAYSTGNEKLFF
DNA: TGCAGTGCTTACTCGACAGGGAATGAAAAACTGTTTTTT